The 26 T cell receptor beta chains given below trace back to one sample, sequenced in a study of T cell responses to AZD1222 COVID-19 vaccine. Here immunoSEQ multiplex PCR was the method, and the copy in TCRdb shows in-frame clones only, minus some. This table has about 82,000 clones, more than 80% appearing once. This sample comprised peripheral blood, obtained on day 0 of AZD1222 vaccination. The receptors were sampled from an adult in good health.

The rearrangement joins TRBV24-1 to TRBJ2-1; 7 bases agree with TRBD1. Germline CDR1 reads KGHDR; CDR2 reads SFDVKD. The length of the CDR3 is 15 residues. V was pared by 1 base and J by 4 bases, with 3 bases of the junction left unmatched. CDR3 sequence (DNA): TGTGCCACCAGTGATTTACCGGGACAGTACAATGAGCAGTTCTTC. As protein: CATSDLPGQYNEQFF.

This chain connects TRBV11-2 to TRBJ1-6; D is possibly TRBD1 (5 bases). The CDR3 totals 14 residues. CDR1 and CDR2 from the germline V gene are SGHAT and FQNNGV. Trimming stripped 3 bases from V and 6 bases from J, with 9 bases between. CDR3 coding DNA: TGTGCCAGCAGCTTTGGGGGGATTAATTCACCCCTCCACTTT. Translation gives CASSFGGINSPLHF.

The gene calls are TRBV7-3 and TRBJ2-7, with 8 bases identical to TRBD1. V dropped 3 bases and J dropped 6; count of bases not matched to a gene: 7. Germline assignment: CDR1 SGHTA and CDR2 FQGTGA. This CDR3 is 14 amino acids long. The CDR3 region is CASSLQGASGEQYF. For the CDR3, the DNA is TGTGCCAGCAGCTTGCAGGGGGCCTCGGGCGAGCAGTACTTC.

V and J are TRBV19 and TRBJ1-5; unclear D gene. V was pared by 4 bases and J by 0 bases, with 10 bases between. From germline, CDR1 is LNHDA and CDR2 SQIVND (reference sequence). This CDR3 contains 15 residues. This chain's CDR3 is CASSRWRDSNQPQHF. The CDR3 DNA sequence: TGTGCCAGTAGTAGGTGGAGAGATAGCAATCAGCCCCAGCATTTT.

V gene TRBV5-1 combines with J gene TRBJ1-6; 9 nucleotides agree with TRBD1. Germline V lookup: CDR1 SGHRS, CDR2 YFSETQ. V lost 4 bases to trimming and J lost 7 bases; unmatched junction nucleotides: 6. The CDR3 is made up of 15 amino acids. CDR3 sequence: CASSPRTGDNSPLHF. The CDR3 DNA reads as TGCGCCAGCAGCCCGCGGACAGGGGACAATTCACCCCTCCACTTT.

This chain joins TRBV10-2 and TRBJ1-5; D unresolved. The length of the CDR3 is 13 residues. V dropped 3 bases and J dropped 5 bases, with 8 bases sitting between them. CDR1 WSHSY and CDR2 SAAADI come from the germline V gene. DNA for the CDR3: TGCGCCAGCAGTGATCGAGGTCATCAGCCCCAGCATTTT. Protein sequence: CASSDRGHQPQHF.

V gene TRBV5-5 combines with J gene TRBJ2-7; D remains unclear. CDR3 size: 13 residues. V lost 3 bases and J lost 4, with 11 bases in between. Germline CDR1 reads SGHKS; CDR2 reads YYEKEE (reference sequence). This chain's CDR3 is CASSSLDPYEQYF. CDR3 bases: TGTGCCAGCAGCTCCCTGGATCCTTACGAGCAGTACTTC.

V and J are TRBV30 and TRBJ1-2; 9 bases are shared with TRBD1. This CDR3 spans 12 amino acids. With V trimmed by 3 bases and J by 7 bases, 3 bases remained unmatched. Germline lookup yields CDR1 GTSNPN and CDR2 SVGIG (reference sequence). The CDR3 DNA reads as TGTGCCTGGAGCGGGACAGGGACTGGCTACACCTTC. Protein product: CAWSGTGTGYTF.

This CDR3 reads CASSPLLVTGANTEAFF. The CDR3 bases are TGTGCCAGCTCACCACTTCTCGTCACGGGGGCAAACACTGAAGCTTTCTTT. This sequence joins TRBV18 and TRBJ1-1; possible D gene TRBD1, 6 bases. The germline gives CDR1 KGHSH, CDR2 LQKENI. V was trimmed by 1 base and J by 2 bases, leaving 17 bases between them. CDR3 length equals 17 residues.

The chain uses TRBV13 and TRBJ2-3, with 13 bases identical to TRBD2. This CDR3 contains 16 residues. The V gene's germline CDR1 is PRHDT and CDR2 FYEKMQ (reference sequence). The junction had 2 bases not matched to a gene; V was cut back by 4 bases and J by 1 base. CDR3 sequence reads: CASSSGLAGGTDTQYF. CDR3 nucleotides: TGTGCCAGCAGCTCCGGACTAGCGGGGGGCACAGATACGCAGTATTTT.

V and J are TRBV4-1 and TRBJ1-4; 8 nucleotides agree with TRBD1. CDR3 length equals 16 residues. The V segment lost 0 bases and the J segment 8 bases; nucleotides outside the gene matches: 8. Germline V gene data show CDR1 as MGHRA and CDR2 as YSYEKL. The CDR3 sequence: CASSQEVKDRDEKLFF. CDR3 bases: TGCGCCAGCAGCCAAGAAGTAAAGGACAGGGACGAAAAACTGTTTTTT.

The chain links TRBV6-5 to TRBJ1-2; D is ambiguous. The germline gives CDR1 MNHEY, CDR2 SVGAGI. This CDR3 has 14 amino acids. Trimming stripped 2 bases from V and 3 bases from J, with 10 bases between. The CDR3 sequence is CASSYARQDYGYTF. The DNA of the CDR3 is TGTGCCAGCAGTTACGCGCGACAAGACTATGGCTACACCTTC.

The J gene is TRBJ1-2, the V gene TRBV6-1; D is uncertain. Germline V gene sequence: CDR1 MNHNS, CDR2 SASEGT. The CDR3 has 12 amino acids. V lost 3 bases, J lost 8 bases, and 10 bases lay in between. The CDR3 DNA reads as TGTGCCAGCAGTGAGCAGCCCTACGGCTACACCTTC. Translating gives CASSEQPYGYTF.

The CDR3 DNA is TGTGCCAGCAGTGCCCGACAGGTTACTACTAACTATGGCTACACCTTC. Encoded protein: CASSARQVTTNYGYTF. The genes are TRBV25-1 and TRBJ1-2, with a weak D call TRBD1 (6 bases). CDR1 MGHDK and CDR2 SYGVNS come from the germline V gene. Trimming took 4 bases from V and 0 from J, leaving 15 bases between them. The CDR3 loop spans 16 amino acids.

The chain recombines TRBV12-3 or TRBV12-4 with TRBJ1-1, with TRBD1 matching over 8 bases. The CDR3 spans 12 residues. Germline trimming cut 4 bases from V and 7 bases from J; bases unmatched to any gene: 2. CDR3 amino acids: CASSSRGLEAFF. The CDR3 nucleotides are TGTGCCAGCAGTTCCAGGGGGCTTGAAGCTTTCTTT.

The chain employs TRBV11-1 and TRBJ2-7; D gene unclear. Germline CDR1 reads SGHAT; CDR2 reads FQDESV (reference sequence). The CDR3 has 14 amino acids. The germline V and J ends were trimmed by 1 base and 2 bases, with 9 bases remaining between them. CDR3: CASSLDFRPYEQYF. For the CDR3, the DNA is TGTGCCAGCAGCTTAGATTTCAGACCCTACGAGCAGTACTTC.

This sequence joins TRBV7-9 and TRBJ1-1; TRBD1 matches 7 bases. V lost 4 bases to trimming and J lost 1 base; unmatched junction nucleotides: 3. Germline V gives CDR1 SEHNR, CDR2 FQNEAQ (reference sequence). CDR3 size: 14 residues. CDR3 nucleotides: TGTGCCAGCAGCTCCGACAGGGAGAACACTGAAGCTTTCTTT. It translates to CASSSDRENTEAFF.

V and J are TRBV19 and TRBJ1-2; unclear D gene. Trimming removed 9 bases from V and 1 base from J, with 21 bases in between. Germline V lookup: CDR1 LNHDA, CDR2 SQIVND (reference sequence). CDR3 length: 16 residues. CDR3 protein: CASHPPRESFNYGYTF. The CDR3 region has the DNA TGTGCCAGCCACCCCCCTCGGGAAAGTTTTAACTATGGCTACACCTTC. Complete variable domain (other parts from reference TRBV19 and TRBJ1-2): DGGITQSPKYLFRKEGQNVTLSCEQNLNHDAMYWYRQDPGQGLRLIYYSQIVNDFQKGDIAEGYSVSREKKESFPLTVTSAQKNPTAFYLCASHPPRESFNYGYTFGSGTRLTVV.

This rearrangement joins TRBV29-1 to TRBJ1-2; the match to TRBD1 covers 10 bases. J was trimmed by 3 bases and V by 4 bases; bases with no gene match: 5. This CDR3 region has 14 residues. Looked up from germline, CDR1 is SQVTM and CDR2 is ANQGSEA. The CDR3 nucleotides are TGCAGCGTTGGATCCGGGACAGGGGACTATGGCTACACCTTC. It is translated as CSVGSGTGDYGYTF.

The rearrangement links TRBV4-1 to TRBJ2-1, with 7 bases aligning to TRBD2. Germline values: CDR1 MGHRA, CDR2 YSYEKL. Germline trimming cut 5 bases from V and 4 bases from J; bases unmatched to any gene: 11. There are 16 residues in the CDR3. CDR3 nucleotide sequence: TGCGCCAGCAGCAGTAGAGAGCGGGGCGAGTACAATGAGCAGTTCTTC. Protein sequence: CASSSRERGEYNEQFF.

The rearrangement joins TRBV5-5 to TRBJ1-4; 8 nucleotides agree with TRBD1. Germline-derived CDR1 and CDR2 are SGHKS and YYEKEE (reference sequence). The V gene end was trimmed by 4 bases and the J gene end by 5 bases; junction bases not matched to a gene: 7. This CDR3 region has 15 residues. CDR3: CASSLGQGGNEKLFF. As DNA, the CDR3 is TGTGCCAGCAGCCTAGGACAGGGAGGGAATGAAAAACTGTTTTTT.

The chain combines TRBV30 with TRBJ1-2; no definite D call. CDR1 is GTSNPN and CDR2 is SVGIG in the germline V gene (reference sequence). The CDR3 has 11 residues. Trimming took 4 bases from V and 13 from J, leaving 16 bases between them. The DNA of the CDR3 is TGTGCCTGGATTGCTGAGGGCCGACCCACCTTC. It codes for CAWIAEGRPTF.

The rearrangement uses TRBV30 and TRBJ1-5; D remains ambiguous. The V end was cut by 2 bases, the J end by 0 bases, with 8 bases between. The germline gives CDR1 GTSNPN, CDR2 SVGIG (reference sequence). The CDR3 is 14 residues long. The chain's CDR3 is CAWSSLYSNQPQHF. The CDR3 coding sequence is TGTGCCTGGAGTTCACTTTATAGCAATCAGCCCCAGCATTTT.

The gene calls are TRBV9 and TRBJ2-2; possibly TRBD1 for D (5 bases). Germline V lookup: CDR1 SGDLS, CDR2 YYNGEE. Between the trimmed V and J ends, which lost 3 bases and 0 bases, there was a span of 15 bases. The CDR3 runs 17 residues. The CDR3 reads CASSGPGRIPNTGELFF. In DNA, the CDR3 is TGTGCCAGCAGCGGTCCAGGGCGAATCCCGAACACCGGGGAGCTGTTTTTT. The whole variable domain, filled in from reference TRBV9 and TRBJ2-2, reads DSGVTQTPKHLITATGQRVTLRCSPRSGDLSVYWYQQSLDQGLQFLIQYYNGEERAKGNILERFSAQQFPDLHSELNLSSLELGDSALYFCASSGPGRIPNTGELFFGEGSRLTVL.

V is TRBV12-3 or TRBV12-4 and J is TRBJ1-3; possibly TRBD1 for D (5 bases). Trimming left V 8 bases short and J 3 bases short, with 11 bases between. The CDR3 extends over 13 amino acids. CDR3 sequence: CASSGGGGNTIYF. The CDR3 coding sequence is TGTGCCAGCTCGGGGGGAGGTGGAAACACCATATATTTT.

With respect to this clone: Other DNA variants within this sample encode the same CDR3. This chain uses TRBV5-1 with TRBJ1-3, with 7 nucleotides matching TRBD1. The CDR3 sequence is 15 residues long. The trim removed 2 bases at V and 2 bases at J, leaving 4 bases unmatched. Germline loops: CDR1 SGHRS, CDR2 YFSETQ. The CDR3 DNA follows: TGCGCCAGCAGCTTATCAGGGGGTACTGGAAACACCATATATTTT. Translation gives CASSLSGGTGNTIYF.